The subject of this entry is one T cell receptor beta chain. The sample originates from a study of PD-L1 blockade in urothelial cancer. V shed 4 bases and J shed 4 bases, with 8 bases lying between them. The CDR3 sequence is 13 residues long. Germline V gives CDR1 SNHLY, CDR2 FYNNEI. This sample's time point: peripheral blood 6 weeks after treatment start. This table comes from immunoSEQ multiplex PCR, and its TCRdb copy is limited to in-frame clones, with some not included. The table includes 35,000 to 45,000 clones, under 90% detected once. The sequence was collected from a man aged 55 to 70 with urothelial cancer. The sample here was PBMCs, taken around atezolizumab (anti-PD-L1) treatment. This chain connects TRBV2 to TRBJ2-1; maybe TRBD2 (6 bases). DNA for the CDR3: TGTGCCAGCAGTGGGGGACTTTACAATGAGCAGTTCTTC. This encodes CASSGGLYNEQFF.